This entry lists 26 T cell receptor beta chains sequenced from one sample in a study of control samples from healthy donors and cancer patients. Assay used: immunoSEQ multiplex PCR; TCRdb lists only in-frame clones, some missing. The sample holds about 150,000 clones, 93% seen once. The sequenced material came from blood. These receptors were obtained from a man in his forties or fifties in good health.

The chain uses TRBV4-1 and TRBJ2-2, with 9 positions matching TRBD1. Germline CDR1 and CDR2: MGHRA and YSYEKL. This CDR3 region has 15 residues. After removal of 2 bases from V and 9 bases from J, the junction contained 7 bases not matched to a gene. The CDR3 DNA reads TGCGCCAGCAGCCAACCGGGACAGGGTAGCCGGGAGCTGTTTTTT. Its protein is CASSQPGQGSRELFF.

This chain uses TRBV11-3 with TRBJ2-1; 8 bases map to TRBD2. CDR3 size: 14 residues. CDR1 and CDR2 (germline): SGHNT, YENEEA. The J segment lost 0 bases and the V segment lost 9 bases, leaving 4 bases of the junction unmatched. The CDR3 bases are TGTGCCAGTTCCAGCGGGAGCTCCTACAATGAGCAGTTCTTC. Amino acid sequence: CASSSGSSYNEQFF. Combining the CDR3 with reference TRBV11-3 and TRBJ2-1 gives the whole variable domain EAGVVQSPRYKIIEKKQPVAFWCNPISGHNTLYWYLQNLGQGPELLIRYENEEAVDDSQLPKDRFSAERLKGVDSTLKIQPAELGDSAVYLCASSSGSSYNEQFFGPGTRLTVL.

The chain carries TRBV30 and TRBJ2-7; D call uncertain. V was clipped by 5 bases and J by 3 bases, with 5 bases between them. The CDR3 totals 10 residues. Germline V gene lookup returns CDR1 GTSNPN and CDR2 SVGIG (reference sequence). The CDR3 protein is CAWGIYEQYF. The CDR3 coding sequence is TGTGCCTGGGGGATCTACGAGCAGTACTTC.

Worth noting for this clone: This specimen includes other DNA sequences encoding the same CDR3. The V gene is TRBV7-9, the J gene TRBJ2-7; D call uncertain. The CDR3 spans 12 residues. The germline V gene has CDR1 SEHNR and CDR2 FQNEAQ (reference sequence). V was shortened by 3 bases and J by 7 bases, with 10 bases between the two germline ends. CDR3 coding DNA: TGTGCCAGCAGCTTGACCGAGCTGGAGCAGTACTTC. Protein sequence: CASSLTELEQYF. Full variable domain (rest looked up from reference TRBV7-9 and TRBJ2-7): DTGVSQNPRHKITKRGQNVTFRCDPISEHNRLYWYRQTLGQGPEFLTYFQNEAQLEKSRLLSDRFSAERPKGSFSTLEIQRTEQGDSAMYLCASSLTELEQYFGPGTRLTVT.

CDR3 loop: CASRATRNTEAFF. The CDR3 coding sequence is TGTGCCAGCAGGGCGACAAGAAACACTGAAGCTTTCTTT. The chain links TRBV2 to TRBJ1-1; D remains unclear. V was pared by 6 bases and J by 2 bases, with 10 bases between. Germline CDR1 SNHLY, CDR2 FYNNEI. This CDR3 has 13 amino acids.

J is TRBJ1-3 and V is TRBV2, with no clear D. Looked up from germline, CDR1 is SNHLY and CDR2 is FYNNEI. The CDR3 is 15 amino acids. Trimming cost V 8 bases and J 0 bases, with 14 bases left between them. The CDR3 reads CASRFRPNSGNTIYF. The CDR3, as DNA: TGTGCCAGCCGATTCCGGCCGAACTCTGGAAACACCATATATTTT.

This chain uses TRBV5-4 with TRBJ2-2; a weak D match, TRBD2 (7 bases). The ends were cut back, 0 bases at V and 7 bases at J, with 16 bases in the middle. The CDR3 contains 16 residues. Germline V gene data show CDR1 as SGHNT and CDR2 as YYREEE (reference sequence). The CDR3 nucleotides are TGTGCCAGCAGCTTGGCCGCTAGGGGGGGATTCGGGGAGCTGTTTTTT. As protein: CASSLAARGGFGELFF.

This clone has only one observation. The CDR3 coding sequence is TGCGCCAGCAGCCCGACCGGGACAGGGAGAGAAAAACTGTTTTTT. This encodes CASSPTGTGREKLFF. This chain joins TRBV5-1 and TRBJ1-4, with 9 positions matching TRBD1. Trimming removed 4 bases from V and 8 bases from J; junction bases left unmatched: 9. The CDR3 spans 15 residues. Germline CDR1 is SGHRS and CDR2 is YFSETQ.

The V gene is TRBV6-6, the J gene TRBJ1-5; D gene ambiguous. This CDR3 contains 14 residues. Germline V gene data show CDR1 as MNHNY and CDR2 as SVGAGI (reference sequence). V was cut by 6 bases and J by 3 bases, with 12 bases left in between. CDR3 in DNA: TGTGCCAGCAGCCCTTCTGGAGCCAATCAGCCCCAGCATTTT. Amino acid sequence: CASSPSGANQPQHF.

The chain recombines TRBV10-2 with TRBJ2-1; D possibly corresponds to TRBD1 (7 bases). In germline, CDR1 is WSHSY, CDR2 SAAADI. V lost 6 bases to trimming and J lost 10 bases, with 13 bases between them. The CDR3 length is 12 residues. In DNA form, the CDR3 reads TGCGCCAGCAGCGACAGGGCGGGGGAGCAGTTCTTC. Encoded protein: CASSDRAGEQFF.

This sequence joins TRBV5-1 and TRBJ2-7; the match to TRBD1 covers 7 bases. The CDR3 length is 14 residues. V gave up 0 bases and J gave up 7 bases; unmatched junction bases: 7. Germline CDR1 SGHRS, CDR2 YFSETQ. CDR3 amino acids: CASSLGDRKGEQYF. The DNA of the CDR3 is TGCGCCAGCAGCTTGGGGGACAGAAAAGGGGAGCAGTACTTC.

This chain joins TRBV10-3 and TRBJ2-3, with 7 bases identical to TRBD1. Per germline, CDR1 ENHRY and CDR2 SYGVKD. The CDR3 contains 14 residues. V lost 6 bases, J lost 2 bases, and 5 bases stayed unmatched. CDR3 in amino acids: CAIRETGPTDTQYF. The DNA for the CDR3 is TGTGCCATCAGGGAGACAGGGCCCACAGATACGCAGTATTTT.

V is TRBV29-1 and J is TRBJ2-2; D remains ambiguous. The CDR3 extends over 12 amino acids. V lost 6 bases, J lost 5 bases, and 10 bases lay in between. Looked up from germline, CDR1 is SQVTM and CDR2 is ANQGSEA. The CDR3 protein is CSVARGTGELFF. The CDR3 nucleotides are TGCAGCGTGGCCCGAGGAACCGGGGAGCTGTTTTTT.

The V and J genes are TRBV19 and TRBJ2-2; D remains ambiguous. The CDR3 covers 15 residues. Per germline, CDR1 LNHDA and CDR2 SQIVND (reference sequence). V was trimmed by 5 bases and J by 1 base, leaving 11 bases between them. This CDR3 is CASSAPTKNTGELFF. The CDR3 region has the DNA TGTGCCAGTAGTGCCCCAACTAAGAACACCGGGGAGCTGTTTTTT.

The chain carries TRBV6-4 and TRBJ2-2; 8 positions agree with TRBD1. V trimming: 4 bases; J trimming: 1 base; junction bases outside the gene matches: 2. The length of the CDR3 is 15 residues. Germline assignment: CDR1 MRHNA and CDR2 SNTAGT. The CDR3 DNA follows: TGTGCCAGCAGTGTAACAGGGGGGAACACCGGGGAGCTGTTTTTT. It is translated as CASSVTGGNTGELFF.

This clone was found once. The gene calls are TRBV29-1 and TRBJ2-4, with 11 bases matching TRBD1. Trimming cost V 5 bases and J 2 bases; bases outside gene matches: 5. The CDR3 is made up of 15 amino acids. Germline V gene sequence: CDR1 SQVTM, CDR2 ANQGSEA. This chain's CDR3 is CSVKGTGGTKNIQYF. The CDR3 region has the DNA TGCAGCGTTAAAGGGACAGGGGGAACCAAAAACATTCAGTACTTC.

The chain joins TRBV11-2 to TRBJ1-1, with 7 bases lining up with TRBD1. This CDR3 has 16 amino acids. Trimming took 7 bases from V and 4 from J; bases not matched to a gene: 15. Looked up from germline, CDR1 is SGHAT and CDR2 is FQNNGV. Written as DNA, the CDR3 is TGTGCCAGCACCAGACAGGGATACGTTTTGGGCACTGAAGCTTTCTTT. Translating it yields CASTRQGYVLGTEAFF.

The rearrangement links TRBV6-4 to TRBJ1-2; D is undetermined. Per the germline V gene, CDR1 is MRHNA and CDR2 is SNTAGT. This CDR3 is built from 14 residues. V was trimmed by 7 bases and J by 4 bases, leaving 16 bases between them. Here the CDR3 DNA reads TGTGCCAGCACCCCTGATGGAAGTTCCTATGGCTACACCTTC. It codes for CASTPDGSSYGYTF.

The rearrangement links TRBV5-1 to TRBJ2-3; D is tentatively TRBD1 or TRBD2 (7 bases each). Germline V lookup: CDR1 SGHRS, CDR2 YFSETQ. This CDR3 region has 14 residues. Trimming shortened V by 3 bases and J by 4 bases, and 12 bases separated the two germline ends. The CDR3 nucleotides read TGCGCCAGCAGCTGGGAGGGGGCGGCAGATACGCAGTATTTT. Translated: CASSWEGAADTQYF. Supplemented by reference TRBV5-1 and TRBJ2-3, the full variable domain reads KAGVTQTPRYLIKTRGQQVTLSCSPISGHRSVSWYQQTPGQGLQFLFEYFSETQRNKGNFPGRFSGRQFSNSRSEMNVSTLELGDSALYLCASSWEGAADTQYFGPGTRLTVL.

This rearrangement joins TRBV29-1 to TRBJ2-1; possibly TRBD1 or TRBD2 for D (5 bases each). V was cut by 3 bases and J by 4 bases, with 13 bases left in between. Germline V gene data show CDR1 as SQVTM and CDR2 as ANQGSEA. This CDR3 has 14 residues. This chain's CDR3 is CSVDWGSEYNEQFF. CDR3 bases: TGCAGCGTTGATTGGGGGAGTGAGTACAATGAGCAGTTCTTC.

The CDR3 DNA reads TGTGCCAGTAGTGGGGGGTCTTATCGCACAGATACGCAGTATTTT. The encoded protein is CASSGGSYRTDTQYF. The gene calls are TRBV19 and TRBJ2-3; a weak D match, TRBD2 (6 bases). Trimming removed 5 bases from V and 1 base from J, with 13 bases in between. Germline V gene data show CDR1 as LNHDA and CDR2 as SQIVND (reference sequence). This CDR3 has 15 amino acids.

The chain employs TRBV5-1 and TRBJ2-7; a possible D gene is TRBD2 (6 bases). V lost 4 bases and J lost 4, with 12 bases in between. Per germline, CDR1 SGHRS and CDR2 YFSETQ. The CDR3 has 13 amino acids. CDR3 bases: TGCGCCAGCAGCGAGCCAGGGAGGTACGAGCAGTACTTC. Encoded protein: CASSEPGRYEQYF. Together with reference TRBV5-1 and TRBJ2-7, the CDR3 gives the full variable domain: KAGVTQTPRYLIKTRGQQVTLSCSPISGHRSVSWYQQTPGQGLQFLFEYFSETQRNKGNFPGRFSGRQFSNSRSEMNVSTLELGDSALYLCASSEPGRYEQYFGPGTRLTVT.

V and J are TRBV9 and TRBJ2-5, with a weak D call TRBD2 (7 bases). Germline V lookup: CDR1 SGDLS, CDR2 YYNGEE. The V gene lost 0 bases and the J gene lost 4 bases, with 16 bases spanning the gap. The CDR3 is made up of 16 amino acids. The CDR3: CASSVDTGGSGETQYF. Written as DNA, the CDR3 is TGTGCCAGCAGCGTAGATACGGGGGGCTCCGGAGAGACCCAGTACTTC.

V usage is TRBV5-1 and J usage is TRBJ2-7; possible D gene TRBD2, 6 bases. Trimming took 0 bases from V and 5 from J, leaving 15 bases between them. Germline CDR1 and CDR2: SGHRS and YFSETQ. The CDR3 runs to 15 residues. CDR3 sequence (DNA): TGCGCCAGCAGCTTGGGTCCGGCGGGGCTTAACGAGCAGTACTTC. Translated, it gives CASSLGPAGLNEQYF.

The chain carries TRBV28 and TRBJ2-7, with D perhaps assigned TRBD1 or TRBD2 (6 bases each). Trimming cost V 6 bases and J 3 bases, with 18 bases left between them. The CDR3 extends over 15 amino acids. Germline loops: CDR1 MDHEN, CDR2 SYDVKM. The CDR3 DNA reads TGTGCCAGCAGGGGACTCGGACAGACTATCTACGAGCAGTACTTC. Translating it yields CASRGLGQTIYEQYF.

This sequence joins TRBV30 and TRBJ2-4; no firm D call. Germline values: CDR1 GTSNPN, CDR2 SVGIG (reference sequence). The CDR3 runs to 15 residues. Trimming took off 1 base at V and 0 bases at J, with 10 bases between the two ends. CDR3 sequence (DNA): TGTGCCTGGAGTGACGGCACCGTAGCCAAAAACATTCAGTACTTC. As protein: CAWSDGTVAKNIQYF.